The 26 T cell receptor beta chains below all came from one sample that was sequenced in a study of molecular identifiers for immune sequencing clone quantification. One entry per CDR3 protein results from TCRdb running MiXCR on the PCR reads. The sample has more than 85,000 distinct CDR3 sequences, 36% seen once. Sequenced input: naive CD8+ T cells from blood, with Jurkat cell RNA spiked in. Subset denoted: FACS-sorted CD8+CD4-CCR7+CD45RA+ naive T cells. These receptors all come from a human donor in good health. Some libraries in this study had Jurkat cell RNA spiked in.

Concerning this clonotype: Since the CDR3 does not end with the conserved phenylalanine or tryptophan, this likely comes from a read error. The chain is built from TRBV5-1 and TRBJ2-2, with a tentative D call TRBD1 (5 bases). CDR1 is SGHRS, CDR2 YFSETQ, per germline. The CDR3 is 13 amino acids. V was clipped by 9 bases and J by 2 bases, with 11 bases between them. CDR3 in amino acids: CATGLDNTGELFS. The DNA for the CDR3 is TGCGCCACAGGGCTAGACAACACCGGGGAGCTGTTTTCT.

On this clonotype: This could be a read error, since a much larger clone is one nucleotide away. This chain links TRBV15 with TRBJ2-7; D call uncertain. This CDR3 has 15 amino acids. Germline-derived CDR1 and CDR2 are LNHNV and YYDKDF (reference sequence). CDR3 region: CATSRVAASGDEQNF. CDR3 nucleotide sequence: TGTGCCACCAGCAGAGTGGCCGCTTCCGGAGACGAGCAGAACTTC.

This rearrangement joins TRBV12-3 or TRBV12-4 to TRBJ2-1, with D uncertain. The CDR3 contains 13 residues. Trimming pared 1 base from V and 4 bases from J, leaving 5 bases between. The CDR3 sequence is CASSLEGYNEQFF. CDR3 DNA: TGTGCCAGCAGTTTAGAGGGTTACAATGAGCAGTTCTTC.

This clonotype was detected a few times. This chain links TRBV29-1 with TRBJ1-2; D is possibly TRBD1 (5 bases). Trimming took 3 bases from V and 5 from J, leaving 16 bases between them. Germline CDR1 and CDR2: SQVTM and ANQGSEA. This CDR3 spans 14 amino acids. In DNA form, the CDR3 reads TGCAGCGTTGAGGGGGGGAGACAGCCTTATGGCTACACCTTC. Protein sequence: CSVEGGRQPYGYTF.

This clonotype was observed once. The V and J genes are TRBV9 and TRBJ2-3; the match to TRBD1 covers 9 bases. CDR3 size: 14 residues. V was pared by 4 bases and J by 5 bases, with 5 bases of the junction left unmatched. Germline V lookup: CDR1 SGDLS, CDR2 YYNGEE. CDR3 region: CASSTGQGQDTQYF. CDR3 DNA: TGTGCCAGCAGCACGGGACAGGGCCAAGATACGCAGTATTTT.

The chain couples TRBV9 to TRBJ2-3; D is uncertain. The CDR3 has 15 residues. V lost 1 base to trimming and J lost 0 bases, with 9 bases between them. Germline CDR1 reads SGDLS; CDR2 reads YYNGEE. CDR3 protein: CASSVQDSSTDTQYF. The CDR3 nucleotides read TGTGCCAGCAGCGTACAGGATTCTAGCACAGATACGCAGTATTTT.

This clonotype was counted at least ten times. J is TRBJ2-5 and V is TRBV5-1, with a tentative D call TRBD2 (6 bases). This CDR3 region has 10 residues. Germline V CDR1 and CDR2: SGHRS, YFSETQ. The V end lost 7 bases, the J end lost 5 bases, and 6 bases lay between the germline ends. CDR3 region: CASRGETQYF. CDR3 nucleotides: TGCGCCAGCCGGGGGGAGACCCAGTACTTC.

Many counts were recorded for this clonotype. V and J are TRBV28 and TRBJ2-3; D ambiguous. Trimming pared 2 bases from V and 2 bases from J, leaving 11 bases between. This CDR3 is built from 15 residues. Germline loops: CDR1 MDHEN, CDR2 SYDVKM. CDR3 amino acids: CASSLIEILTDTQYF. The CDR3 nucleotides are TGTGCCAGCAGTTTAATAGAAATCCTCACAGATACGCAGTATTTT.

This clonotype was counted only a few times. The chain has TRBV7-6 and TRBJ2-6, with a weak D call TRBD1 (6 bases). V was cut by 2 bases and J by 1 base, with 15 bases left in between. Germline assignment: CDR1 SGHVS and CDR2 FNYEAQ. CDR3 size: 18 residues. The CDR3 DNA follows: TGTGCCAGCAGCTTATATGCAGGGGCGCTATCTGGGGCCAACGTCCTGACTTTC. This encodes CASSLYAGALSGANVLTF. The full variable domain, rest sourced from reference TRBV7-6 and TRBJ2-6, is GAGVSQSPRYKVTKRGQDVALRCDPISGHVSLYWYRQALGQGPEFLTYFNYEAQQDKSGLPNDRFSAERPEGSISTLTIQRTEQRDSAMYRCASSLYAGALSGANVLTFGAGSRLTVL.

The chain combines TRBV7-2 with TRBJ1-4; D uncertain. Trimming stripped 3 bases from V and 8 bases from J, with 13 bases between. Germline V gives CDR1 SGHTA, CDR2 FQGNSA. The CDR3 has 14 residues. The CDR3 loop is CASSFVPDGEKLFF. The CDR3 DNA sequence: TGTGCCAGCAGCTTCGTACCGGACGGGGAAAAACTGTTTTTT.

In this sample, this clonotype turned up many times. The rearrangement uses TRBV4-3 and TRBJ2-5; TRBD1 agrees at 7 bases. With 5 bases clipped from V and 2 bases from J, the junction kept 5 bases outside the gene matches. Germline assignment: CDR1 LGHNA and CDR2 YSLEER. CDR3 length: 14 residues. The CDR3 spells CASSERDRQETQYF. The DNA of the CDR3 is TGCGCCAGCAGCGAGAGGGACAGACAAGAGACCCAGTACTTC.

This sequence joins TRBV4-3 and TRBJ2-6; either TRBD1 or TRBD2 may supply D (5 bases each). Germline V gives CDR1 LGHNA, CDR2 YSLEER. Trimming shortened V by 2 bases and J by 4 bases, and 12 bases separated the two germline ends. The CDR3 consists of 16 residues. CDR3 nucleotide sequence: TGCGCCAGCAGCCAAACTCCGGGGCCCGGGGCCAACGTCCTGACTTTC. This codes for CASSQTPGPGANVLTF.

In this sample, this clonotype turned up a few times. This chain connects TRBV7-2 to TRBJ2-2; TRBD2 aligns across 8 bases. The CDR3 sequence is 16 residues long. CDR1 is SGHTA and CDR2 is FQGNSA in the germline V gene. The trim removed 5 bases at V and 6 bases at J, leaving 11 bases unmatched. CDR3 coding DNA: TGTGCCAGCAGCCCCCTCGGGACTAGTGGACCCGGGGAGCTGTTTTTT. Protein: CASSPLGTSGPGELFF.

Ten or more counts support this clonotype. The chain joins TRBV7-2 to TRBJ2-3, with 13 bases lining up with TRBD2. Trimming removed 4 bases from V and 4 bases from J; junction bases left unmatched: 14. Germline loops: CDR1 SGHTA, CDR2 FQGNSA. This CDR3 contains 19 residues. The chain's CDR3 is CASSYGLAGEELVADTQYF. CDR3 in DNA: TGTGCCAGCAGCTACGGACTAGCGGGAGAGGAATTAGTTGCAGATACGCAGTATTTT.

In the case of this clonotype: This may come from a read error, since a much larger clone is one base off. The chain recombines TRBV9 with TRBJ2-7; weak D call: TRBD2 (6 bases). Germline lookup yields CDR1 SGDLS and CDR2 YYNGEE. This CDR3 comprises 13 residues. The CDR3 DNA reads TGTGGCAGCAGCGCGGGGACGTCCAACGAGCAGTACTTC. It codes for CGSSAGTSNEQYF.

Note on this clonotype: One junction end does not reproduce the germline sequence, and a read error may be involved. The rearrangement uses TRBV4-1 and TRBJ1-4; 11 bases map to TRBD1. Per germline, CDR1 MGHRA and CDR2 YSYEKL. This CDR3 spans 15 amino acids. CDR3 protein: CASSQPWTGGEKLLF. The CDR3 DNA follows: TGCGCCAGCAGCCAGCCATGGACAGGGGGCGAAAAACTGTTATTT.

Notes on this clonotype: A clone one base away is much larger, so this may be a read error. The chain uses TRBV6-6 and TRBJ1-4, with 7 bases fitting TRBD1. From germline, CDR1 is MNHNY and CDR2 SVGAGI (reference sequence). The CDR3 is made up of 16 amino acids. This CDR3 reads CASSYATGAFNEKQFF. DNA for the CDR3: TGTGCCAGCAGTTACGCAACAGGGGCATTTAATGAAAAACAGTTTTTT.

This clonotype has a handful of counts. In nucleotides, the CDR3 is TGTGCCAGCAGCGCCGACGGGACACTTCACTACGAGCAGTACTTC. This gives the protein CASSADGTLHYEQYF. The rearrangement uses TRBV9 and TRBJ2-7, with D maybe TRBD1 (6 bases). Trimming shortened V by 3 bases and J by 3 bases, and 16 bases separated the two germline ends. The CDR3 has 15 residues. Germline V gene data show CDR1 as SGDLS and CDR2 as YYNGEE.

CDR3 DNA sequence: TGTGCTGTCGGGACAAGGGGAACCTACGAGCAGTACTTC. Translation: CAVGTRGTYEQYF. The rearrangement links TRBV28 to TRBJ2-7; weak D call: TRBD1 (6 bases). Germline loops: CDR1 MDHEN, CDR2 SYDVKM. This CDR3 is built from 13 residues.

The genes are TRBV6-6 and TRBJ2-7; 8 bases match TRBD2. Germline CDR1 MNHNY, CDR2 SVGAGI (reference sequence). V was clipped by 6 bases and J by 1 base; unmatched bases: 11. The CDR3 is 16 residues long. The CDR3 sequence: CASRPILADLSYEQYF. Written as DNA, the CDR3 is TGTGCCAGCAGACCAATACTAGCGGACCTGTCCTACGAGCAGTACTTC.

This clonotype was seen at least ten times. The chain has TRBV28 and TRBJ2-3, with TRBD2 matching over 12 bases. The CDR3 spans 18 residues. V shed 7 bases and J 5 bases; nucleotides not matched to a gene: 16. The germline V gene has CDR1 MDHEN and CDR2 SYDVKM. The CDR3 here is CASTQSVLAGGPEDTQYF. The CDR3 nucleotides are TGTGCCAGCACCCAATCCGTCCTAGCGGGAGGGCCGGAAGATACGCAGTATTTT.

V gene TRBV5-1 combines with J gene TRBJ2-1; D is unclear. The germline V gene encodes CDR1 SGHRS and CDR2 YFSETQ. CDR3 length: 14 residues. V dropped 2 bases and J dropped 4 bases, with 10 bases sitting between them. CDR3 region: CASSFPGEYNEQFF. Here the CDR3 DNA reads TGCGCCAGCAGCTTCCCCGGCGAGTACAATGAGCAGTTCTTC.

There are a few counts of this clonotype. This chain connects TRBV7-9 to TRBJ2-7, with D unresolved. CDR3 length: 12 residues. CDR1 and CDR2 from the germline V gene are SEHNR and FQNEAQ (reference sequence). The ends were cut back, 7 bases at V and 5 bases at J, with 12 bases in the middle. The CDR3, as DNA: TGTGCCAGCAATTCAAGAGGTGACGAGCAGTACTTC. Translation gives CASNSRGDEQYF.

This clonotype was counted only a few times. This sequence joins TRBV11-2 and TRBJ2-7, with D maybe TRBD2 (6 bases). CDR1 and CDR2 from the germline V gene are SGHAT and FQNNGV. V was shortened by 1 base and J by 1 base, with 8 bases between the two germline ends. The CDR3 has 14 amino acids. This CDR3 is CASSLGGGSYEQYF. CDR3 sequence (DNA): TGTGCCAGCAGCTTAGGTGGAGGGTCCTACGAGCAGTACTTC.

CDR3 DNA sequence: TGCGCCAGCAGACTCGGGAGGCCCAGCACAGATACGCAGTATTTT. Its protein product is CASRLGRPSTDTQYF. V usage is TRBV10-2 and J usage is TRBJ2-3; the match to TRBD2 covers 7 bases. The CDR3 runs to 15 residues. Trimming removed 6 bases from V and 0 bases from J; junction bases left unmatched: 6. Germline CDR1 WSHSY, CDR2 SAAADI.

In regard to this clonotype: Germline is not matched at one junction end, which may reflect a read error. The gene calls are TRBV28 and TRBJ2-5, with 12 bases identical to TRBD2. CDR1 and CDR2 (germline): MDHEN, SYDVKM. This CDR3 has 16 amino acids. CDR3 sequence: CASSTPTSGSKEPQYF. In DNA, the CDR3 is TGTGCCAGCAGTACCCCGACTAGCGGGAGTAAAGAGCCCCAGTACTTC.